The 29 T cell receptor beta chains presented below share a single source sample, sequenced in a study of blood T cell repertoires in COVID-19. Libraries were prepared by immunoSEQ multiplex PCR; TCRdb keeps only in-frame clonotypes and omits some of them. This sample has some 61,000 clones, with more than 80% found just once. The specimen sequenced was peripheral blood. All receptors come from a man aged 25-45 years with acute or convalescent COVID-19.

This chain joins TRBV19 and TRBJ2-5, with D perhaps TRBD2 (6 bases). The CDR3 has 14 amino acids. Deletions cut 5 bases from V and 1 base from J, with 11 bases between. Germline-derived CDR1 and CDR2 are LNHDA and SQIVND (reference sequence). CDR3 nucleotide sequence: TGTGCCAGTAGTTCTATCGGGGGCCAAGAGACCCAGTACTTC. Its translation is CASSSIGGQETQYF. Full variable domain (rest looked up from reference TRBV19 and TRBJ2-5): DGGITQSPKYLFRKEGQNVTLSCEQNLNHDAMYWYRQDPGQGLRLIYYSQIVNDFQKGDIAEGYSVSREKKESFPLTVTSAQKNPTAFYLCASSSIGGQETQYFGPGTRLLVL.

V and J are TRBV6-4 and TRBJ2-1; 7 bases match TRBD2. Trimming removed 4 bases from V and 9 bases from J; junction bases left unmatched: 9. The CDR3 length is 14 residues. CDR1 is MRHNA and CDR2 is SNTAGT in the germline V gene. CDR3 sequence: CASSAAGEVGEQFF. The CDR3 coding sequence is TGTGCCAGCAGTGCCGCGGGGGAGGTCGGTGAGCAGTTCTTC.

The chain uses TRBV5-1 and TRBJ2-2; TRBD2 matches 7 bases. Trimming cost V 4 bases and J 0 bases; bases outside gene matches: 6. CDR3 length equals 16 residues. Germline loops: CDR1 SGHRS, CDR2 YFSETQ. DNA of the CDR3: TGCGCCAGCAGCCCCAACCGGGGGGCGAACACCGGGGAGCTGTTTTTT. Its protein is CASSPNRGANTGELFF.

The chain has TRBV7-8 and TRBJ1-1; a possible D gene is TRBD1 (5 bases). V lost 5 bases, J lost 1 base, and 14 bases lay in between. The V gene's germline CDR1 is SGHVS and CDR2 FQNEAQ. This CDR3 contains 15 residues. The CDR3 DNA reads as TGTGCCAGCAGCCAGAAGCAGGGTGGGAACACTGAAGCTTTCTTT. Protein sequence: CASSQKQGGNTEAFF.

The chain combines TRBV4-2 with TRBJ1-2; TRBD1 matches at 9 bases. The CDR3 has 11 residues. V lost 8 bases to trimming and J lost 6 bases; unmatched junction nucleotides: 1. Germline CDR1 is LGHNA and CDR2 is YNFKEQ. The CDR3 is CASRDRDGYTF. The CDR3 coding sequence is TGTGCCAGCCGGGACAGGGATGGCTACACCTTC.

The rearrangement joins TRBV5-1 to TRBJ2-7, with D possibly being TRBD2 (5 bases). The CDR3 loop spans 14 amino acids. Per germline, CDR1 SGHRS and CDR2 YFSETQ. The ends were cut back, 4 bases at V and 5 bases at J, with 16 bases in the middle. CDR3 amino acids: CASSPVRRSHEQYF. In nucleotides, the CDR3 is TGCGCCAGCAGCCCCGTTCGGAGGAGCCACGAGCAGTACTTC.

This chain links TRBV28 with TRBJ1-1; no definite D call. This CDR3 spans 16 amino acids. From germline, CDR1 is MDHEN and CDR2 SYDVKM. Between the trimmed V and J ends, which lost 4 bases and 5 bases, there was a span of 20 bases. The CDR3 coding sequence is TGTGCCAGCAGTTACCCGGCCGCGGGCAGGACGACTGAAGCTTTCTTT. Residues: CASSYPAAGRTTEAFF.

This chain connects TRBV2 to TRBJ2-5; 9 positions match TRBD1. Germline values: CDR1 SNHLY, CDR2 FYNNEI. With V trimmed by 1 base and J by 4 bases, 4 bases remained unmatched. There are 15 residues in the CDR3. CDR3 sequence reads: CASSEGRDRAETQYF. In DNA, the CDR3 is TGTGCCAGCAGTGAAGGACGGGACAGGGCAGAGACCCAGTACTTC.

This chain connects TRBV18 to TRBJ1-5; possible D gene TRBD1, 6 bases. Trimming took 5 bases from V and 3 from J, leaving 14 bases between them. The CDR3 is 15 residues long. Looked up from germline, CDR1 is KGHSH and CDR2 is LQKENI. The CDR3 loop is CASSKTGLDNQPQHF. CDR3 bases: TGTGCCAGCTCAAAAACAGGGTTAGACAATCAGCCCCAGCATTTT.

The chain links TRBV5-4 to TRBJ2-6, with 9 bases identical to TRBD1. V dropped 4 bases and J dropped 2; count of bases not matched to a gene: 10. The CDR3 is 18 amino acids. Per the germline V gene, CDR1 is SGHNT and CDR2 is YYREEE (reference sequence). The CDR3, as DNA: TGTGCCAGCAGCCCTCCCGGGACAGGGCCAACTGGGGCCAACGTCCTGACTTTC. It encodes CASSPPGTGPTGANVLTF.

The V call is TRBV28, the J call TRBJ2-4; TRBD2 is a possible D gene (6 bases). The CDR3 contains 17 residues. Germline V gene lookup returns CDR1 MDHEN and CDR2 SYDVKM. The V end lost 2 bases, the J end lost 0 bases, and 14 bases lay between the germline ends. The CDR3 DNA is TGTGCCAGCAGTTTAAGGAGGGCGAGGAAAGCCAAAAACATTCAGTACTTC. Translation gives CASSLRRARKAKNIQYF.

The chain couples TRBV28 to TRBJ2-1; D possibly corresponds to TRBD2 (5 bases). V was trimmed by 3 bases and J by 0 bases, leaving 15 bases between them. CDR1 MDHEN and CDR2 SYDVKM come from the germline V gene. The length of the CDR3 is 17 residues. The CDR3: CASSLTALESSYNEQFF. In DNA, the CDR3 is TGTGCCAGCAGTTTGACCGCACTAGAAAGCTCCTACAATGAGCAGTTCTTC.

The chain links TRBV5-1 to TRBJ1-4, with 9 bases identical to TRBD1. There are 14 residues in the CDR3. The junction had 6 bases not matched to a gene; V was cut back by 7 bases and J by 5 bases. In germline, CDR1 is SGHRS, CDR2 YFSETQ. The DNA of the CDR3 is TGCGCCAGCGGCCTGACAGGGGGAAATGAAAAACTGTTTTTT. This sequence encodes CASGLTGGNEKLFF.

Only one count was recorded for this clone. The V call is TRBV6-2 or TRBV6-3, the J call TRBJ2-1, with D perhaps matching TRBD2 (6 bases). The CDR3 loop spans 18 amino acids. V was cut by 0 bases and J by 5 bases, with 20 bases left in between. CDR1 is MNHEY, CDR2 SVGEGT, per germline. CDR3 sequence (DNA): TGTGCCAGCAGTTACTCGACCGCGACTAGGTCTAAAAACAATGAGCAGTTCTTC. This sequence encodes CASSYSTATRSKNNEQFF.

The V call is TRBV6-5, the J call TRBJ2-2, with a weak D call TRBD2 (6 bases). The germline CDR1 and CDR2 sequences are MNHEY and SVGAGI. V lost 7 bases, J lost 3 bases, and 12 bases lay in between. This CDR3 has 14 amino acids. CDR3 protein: CASTGSRHTGELFF. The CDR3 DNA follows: TGTGCCAGCACCGGGAGTAGGCACACCGGGGAGCTGTTTTTT.

CDR3 sequence: CASMGPLSRASANYGYTF. Here the CDR3 DNA reads TGTGCCAGTATGGGCCCCCTATCCCGCGCCTCAGCTAACTATGGCTACACCTTC. The chain couples TRBV19 to TRBJ1-2; D uncertain. V lost 7 bases, J lost 0 bases, and 24 bases lay in between. Germline values: CDR1 LNHDA, CDR2 SQIVND (reference sequence). The CDR3 has 18 amino acids. Full variable domain (outside the CDR3, taken from reference TRBV19 and TRBJ1-2): DGGITQSPKYLFRKEGQNVTLSCEQNLNHDAMYWYRQDPGQGLRLIYYSQIVNDFQKGDIAEGYSVSREKKESFPLTVTSAQKNPTAFYLCASMGPLSRASANYGYTFGSGTRLTVV.

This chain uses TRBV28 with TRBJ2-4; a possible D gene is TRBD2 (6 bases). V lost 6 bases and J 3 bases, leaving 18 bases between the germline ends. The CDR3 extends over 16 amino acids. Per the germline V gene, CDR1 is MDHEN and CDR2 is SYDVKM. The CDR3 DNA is TGTGCCAGCAGCGCTCCGGAGGGGTTCGACAAAAACATTCAGTACTTC. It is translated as CASSAPEGFDKNIQYF.

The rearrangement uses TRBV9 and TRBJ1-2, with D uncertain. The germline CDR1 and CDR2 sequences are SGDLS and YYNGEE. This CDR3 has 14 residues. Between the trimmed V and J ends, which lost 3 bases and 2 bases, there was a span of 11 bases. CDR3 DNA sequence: TGTGCCAGCAGCGGCGACGGGGAGAACTATGGCTACACCTTC. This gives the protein CASSGDGENYGYTF.

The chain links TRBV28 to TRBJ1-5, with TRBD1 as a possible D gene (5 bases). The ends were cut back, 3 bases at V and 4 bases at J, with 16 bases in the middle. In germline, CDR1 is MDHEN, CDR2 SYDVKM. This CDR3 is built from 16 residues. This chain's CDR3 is CASSLPTEQGNQPQHF. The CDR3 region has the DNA TGTGCCAGCAGTTTGCCTACAGAGCAGGGTAATCAGCCCCAGCATTTT.

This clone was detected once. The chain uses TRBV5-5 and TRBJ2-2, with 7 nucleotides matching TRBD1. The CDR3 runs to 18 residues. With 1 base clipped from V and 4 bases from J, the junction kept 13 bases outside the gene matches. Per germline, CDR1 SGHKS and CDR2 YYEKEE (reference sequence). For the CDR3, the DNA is TGTGCCAGCAGCTTGTCATTCAGGGACAGTTCCCCCACCGGGGAGCTGTTTTTT. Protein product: CASSLSFRDSSPTGELFF.

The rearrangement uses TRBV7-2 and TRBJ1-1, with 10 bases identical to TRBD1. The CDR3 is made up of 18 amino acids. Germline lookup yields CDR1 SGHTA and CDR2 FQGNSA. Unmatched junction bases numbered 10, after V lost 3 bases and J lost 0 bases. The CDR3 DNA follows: TGTGCCAGCAGCTTGATGCACGGGACAGGGGTTATGAACACTGAAGCTTTCTTT. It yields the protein CASSLMHGTGVMNTEAFF.

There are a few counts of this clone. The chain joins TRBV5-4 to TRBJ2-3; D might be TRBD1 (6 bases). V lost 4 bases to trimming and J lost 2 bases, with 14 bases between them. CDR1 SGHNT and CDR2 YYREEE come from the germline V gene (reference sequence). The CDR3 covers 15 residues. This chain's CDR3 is CASSQIHRDTDTQYF. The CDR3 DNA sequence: TGTGCCAGCAGCCAAATTCACAGGGACACAGATACGCAGTATTTT.

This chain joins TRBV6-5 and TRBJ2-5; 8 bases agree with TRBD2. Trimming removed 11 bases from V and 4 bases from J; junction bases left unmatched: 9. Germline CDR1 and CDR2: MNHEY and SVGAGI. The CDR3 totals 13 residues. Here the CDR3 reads CAASGGLRETQYF. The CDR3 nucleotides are TGTGCCGCCTCGGGAGGGTTGAGAGAGACCCAGTACTTC.

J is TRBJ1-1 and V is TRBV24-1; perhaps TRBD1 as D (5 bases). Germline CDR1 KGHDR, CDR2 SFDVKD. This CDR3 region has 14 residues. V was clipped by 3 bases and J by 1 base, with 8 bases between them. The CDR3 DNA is TGTGCCACCAGTGATGGGGCCAGGAACACTGAAGCTTTCTTT. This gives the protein CATSDGARNTEAFF.

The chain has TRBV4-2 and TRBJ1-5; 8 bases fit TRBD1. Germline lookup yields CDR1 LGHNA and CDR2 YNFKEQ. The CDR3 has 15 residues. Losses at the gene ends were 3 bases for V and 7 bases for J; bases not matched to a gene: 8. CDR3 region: CASSQDPGQEQPQHF. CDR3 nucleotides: TGTGCCAGCAGCCAGGACCCGGGACAGGAACAGCCCCAGCATTTT.

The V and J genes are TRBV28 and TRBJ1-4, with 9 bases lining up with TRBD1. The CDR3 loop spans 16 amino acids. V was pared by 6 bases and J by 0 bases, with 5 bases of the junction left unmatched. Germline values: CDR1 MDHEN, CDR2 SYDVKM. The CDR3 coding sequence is TGTGCCAGCAGGGGGACAGGGACTCCAACTAATGAAAAACTGTTTTTT. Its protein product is CASRGTGTPTNEKLFF.

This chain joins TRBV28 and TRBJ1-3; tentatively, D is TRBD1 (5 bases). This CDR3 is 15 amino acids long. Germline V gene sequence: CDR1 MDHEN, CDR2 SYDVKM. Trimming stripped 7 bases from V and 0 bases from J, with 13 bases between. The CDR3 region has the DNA TGTGCCAGCATTGACAGTGGGGTCTCTGGAAACACCATATATTTT. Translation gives CASIDSGVSGNTIYF.

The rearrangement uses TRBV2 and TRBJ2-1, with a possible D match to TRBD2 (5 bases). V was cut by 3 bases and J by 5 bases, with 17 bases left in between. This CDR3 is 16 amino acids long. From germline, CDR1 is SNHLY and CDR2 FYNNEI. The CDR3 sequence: CASSDARNSVDNEQFF. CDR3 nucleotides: TGTGCCAGCAGTGATGCGAGGAATAGCGTGGACAATGAGCAGTTCTTC.

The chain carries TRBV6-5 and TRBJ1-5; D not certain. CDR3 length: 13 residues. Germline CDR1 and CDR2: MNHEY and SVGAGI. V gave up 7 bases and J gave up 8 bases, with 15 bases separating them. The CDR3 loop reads CASTSTESEPQHF. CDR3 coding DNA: TGTGCCAGCACCTCAACTGAATCTGAGCCCCAGCATTTT.